A selection of T cell receptor beta chains follows, all from one sample in a study of cytomegalovirus exposure and HLA in healthy donors. Here immunoSEQ multiplex PCR was the method, and the copy in TCRdb shows in-frame clones only, minus some. The data hold 150,000 to 200,000 clones, with 87% observed a single time. Sequenced input: PBMCs. These receptors were collected from a woman in her 30s in good health and CMV-seronegative. Both conserved end residues are part of each CDR3. A D gene is named only where the DNA matches it firmly. Part of the rows lack a size; the others show once, few, many or a class for expanded clones.

J	D	V	size	DNA	CDR3
TRBJ1-4	TRBD1	TRBV6-5	-	TGTGCCAGCAGTTACCGGGACAGACCTAATGAAAAACTGTTTTTT	CASSYRDRPNEKLFF
TRBJ2-7	-	TRBV5-8	-	TGTGCCAGCAGCTTGGTTCAGGCGCACCTCTACGAGCAGTACTTC	CASSLVQAHLYEQYF
TRBJ2-3	-	TRBV2	-	TGTGCCAGCAGTGCCGTTAGTTATACGCAGTATTTT	CASSAVSYTQYF
TRBJ2-7	-	TRBV7-9	-	TGTGCCAGCAGCTTAGGATCGGGCAGGGCCTCCTACGAGCAGTACTTC	CASSLGSGRASYEQYF
TRBJ1-1	-	TRBV27	-	TGTGCCAGCAGTTTAAGCGCCCAGGGGCACACTGAAGCTTTCTTT	CASSLSAQGHTEAFF
TRBJ2-2	-	TRBV6-6	once	TGTGCCAGCAGTTACTCGCGGATGACTACCGGGGAGCTGTTTTTT	CASSYSRMTTGELFF
TRBJ2-1	-	TRBV2	-	TGTGCCAGCCCCGGAGGGACCCACTGGTTCTTC	CASPGGTHWFF
TRBJ2-7	-	TRBV7-9	-	TGTGCCAGCAGCCCTGAACAGACCTACGAGCAGTACTTC	CASSPEQTYEQYF
TRBJ2-3	-	TRBV19	-	TGTGCCAGTAGTATTCGACAGAGGCCCACAGATACGCAGTATTTT	CASSIRQRPTDTQYF
TRBJ1-4	TRBD1	TRBV2	-	TGTGCCAGCAGTTTGACAGGGGAGGGTGAAAAACTGTTTTTT	CASSLTGEGEKLFF
TRBJ2-2	-	TRBV6-4	-	TGTGCCAGCAGTGACTCGTACAGAGACACCGGGGAGCTGTTTTTT	CASSDSYRDTGELFF
TRBJ1-6	TRBD1	TRBV7-8	few	TGTGCCAGCAGCTTCCAGGGGGCTTCACCCCTCCACTTT	CASSFQGASPLHF
TRBJ2-7	-	TRBV7-9	-	TGTGCCAGCAGCTTACGGTTCTACGAGCAGTACTTC	CASSLRFYEQYF
TRBJ1-1	-	TRBV12-5	-	TGTGCCAAAGGAGGGCCGGACGCTGAAGCTTTCTTT	CAKGGPDAEAFF
TRBJ1-1	-	TRBV19	-	TGTGCCAGTAGGATGGGGGCGGGTGTGAGTGAAGCTTTCTTT	CASRMGAGVSEAFF
TRBJ1-1	-	TRBV5-1	-	TGCGCCAGCAGTAGGGGCAGGGAAGTGGGCAGTTTGAACACTGAAGCTTTCTTT	CASSRGREVGSLNTEAFF
TRBJ2-7	-	TRBV4-1	-	TGCGCCAGCAGCGTCAGTATCGGGACTTCTGGGGAGCAGTACTTC	CASSVSIGTSGEQYF
TRBJ1-1	TRBD1	TRBV18	-	TGTGCCAGCTCTCCGACAGGGGGCCTACTTGAAGCTTTCTTT	CASSPTGGLLEAFF
TRBJ1-5	-	TRBV21-1	-	TGTGCCAGCAGCAAAAGGGACAGGGGGACGCAGCCCCAGCATTTT	CASSKRDRGTQPQHF
TRBJ2-1	-	TRBV2	-	TGTGCCAGCAGTGACCCGGCGGACTCGGTTGTCTTC	CASSDPADSVVF
TRBJ2-5	-	TRBV7-9	-	TGTGCCAGCAGATTGATACCGGGACATGAAGAGACCCAGTACTTC	CASRLIPGHEETQYF
TRBJ1-3	-	TRBV13	-	TGTGCCAGCAGCTTTGACTCTGGTGGAAACACCATATATTTT	CASSFDSGGNTIYF
TRBJ1-1	TRBD1	TRBV15	-	TGTGCCACCAGCAGACAAGTGACAGGGTTAGAAGCTTTCTTT	CATSRQVTGLEAFF
TRBJ1-1	-	TRBV19	-	TGTGCCAGTAGTATAGACGGTATAAACACTGAAGCTTTCTTT	CASSIDGINTEAFF
TRBJ2-6	-	TRBV7-6	-	TGTGCCAGCAGCATCAGTATCTCTGGGGCCAACGTCCTGACTTTC	CASSISISGANVLTF
TRBJ2-1	-	TRBV6-4	-	TGTGCCAGCGCCCTAGGCGGGGGCGGGGAGGCCTACAATGAGCAGTTCTTC	CASALGGGGEAYNEQFF
TRBJ2-7	TRBD1	TRBV2	-	TGTGCCAGCCGGACAGGGGGGGACGAGCAGTACTTC	CASRTGGDEQYF
TRBJ1-1	-	TRBV5-4	-	TGTGCCAGCAGCCCACCGGGAGCGATGAACACTGAAGCTTTCTTT	CASSPPGAMNTEAFF